This is a list of T cell receptor beta chains from one sample in a study of vaccination and CD4 T cells after COVID-19. Their antigens remain unidentified. From the PCR reads, TCRdb called clonotypes with MiXCR, one entry per CDR3 protein. The sample carries some 20,000 distinct CDR3 sequences, about 68% recorded once. Sequenced: CD4+ T cells from blood, cultured in vitro. All receptors derive from a human donor who had recovered from COVID-19. The CDR3 runs from the conserved cysteine through the conserved F or W. D genes are given only for firm matches. The size field is filled for only some rows; it gives once, few, many or a size class.

J gene: TRBJ2-5
D gene: NA
clone size: NA
V gene: TRBV6-2/TRBV6-3
CDR3 protein: CASSTGGGTQYF
CDR3 DNA: TGTGCCAGCAGTACAGGGGGGGGGACCCAGTACTTC

J gene: TRBJ1-1
D gene: TRBD1
clone size: NA
V gene: TRBV19
CDR3 protein: CASSVSDRVGTEAFF
CDR3 DNA: TGTGCCAGTAGTGTCTCGGACAGGGTTGGCACTGAAGCTTTCTTT

J gene: TRBJ1-2
D gene: TRBD1
clone size: few
V gene: TRBV5-1
CDR3 protein: CASSHDTGDHYGYTF
CDR3 DNA: TGCGCCAGCAGCCACGATACAGGGGATCACTATGGCTACACCTTC

J gene: TRBJ1-5
D gene: NA
clone size: NA
V gene: TRBV30
CDR3 protein: CAWSKGGGQPQHF
CDR3 DNA: TGTGCCTGGAGTAAAGGGGGGGGTCAGCCCCAGCATTTT

J gene: TRBJ1-2
D gene: TRBD1
clone size: NA
V gene: TRBV19
CDR3 protein: CASSRGTGGTYGYTF
CDR3 DNA: TGTGCCAGTAGTAGAGGAACAGGGGGAACCTATGGCTACACCTTC

J gene: TRBJ1-6
D gene: NA
clone size: once
V gene: TRBV10-3
CDR3 protein: CAITPGTGPLHF
CDR3 DNA: TGTGCCATCACCCCAGGGACGGGGCCCCTCCACTTT

J gene: TRBJ2-3
D gene: NA
clone size: NA
V gene: TRBV28
CDR3 protein: CASMGRGRDTQYF
CDR3 DNA: TGTGCCAGCATGGGGAGGGGGAGGGATACGCAGTATTTT

J gene: TRBJ2-5
D gene: NA
clone size: NA
V gene: TRBV11-2
CDR3 protein: CASSSTTGGRETQYF
CDR3 DNA: TGTGCCAGCAGCTCCACGACAGGCGGGAGAGAGACCCAGTACTTC

J gene: TRBJ1-1
D gene: NA
clone size: few
V gene: TRBV20-1
CDR3 protein: CSAKLMDSKAFF
CDR3 DNA: TGCAGTGCTAAACTTATGGACAGCAAAGCTTTCTTT

J gene: TRBJ1-1
D gene: TRBD1
clone size: once
V gene: TRBV11-2
CDR3 protein: CASSFDRVNTEAFF
CDR3 DNA: TGTGCCAGCAGCTTTGACAGGGTGAACACTGAAGCTTTCTTT

J gene: TRBJ1-1
D gene: NA
clone size: NA
V gene: TRBV7-9
CDR3 protein: CASSLLGRETEAFF
CDR3 DNA: TGTGCCAGCAGCTTACTGGGGAGGGAGACTGAAGCTTTCTTT

J gene: TRBJ1-1
D gene: NA
clone size: NA
V gene: TRBV9
CDR3 protein: CASSVLQANTEAFF
CDR3 DNA: TGTGCCAGCAGCGTGCTACAAGCTAACACTGAAGCTTTCTTT

J gene: TRBJ2-1
D gene: TRBD1
clone size: NA
V gene: TRBV2
CDR3 protein: CASSDWGRGSEQFF
CDR3 DNA: TGTGCCAGCAGTGACTGGGGCAGGGGGAGTGAGCAGTTCTTC

J gene: TRBJ2-3
D gene: NA
clone size: NA
V gene: TRBV15
CDR3 protein: CATSGRGIAGTDTQYF
CDR3 DNA: TGTGCCACCAGCGGACGGGGGATAGCCGGGACAGATACGCAGTATTTT